The 15 T cell receptor beta chains reported below all come from one sample, sequenced in a study of T cell changes during pregnancy in multiple sclerosis. Assay: immunoSEQ multiplex PCR; the TCRdb copy retains only in-frame clones and omits some. The data contain almost 25,000 clones, 85% to 90% of them seen just once; the ten biggest clones take up 0.65% to 0.85%. Sequencing used CD4+ T cells from peripheral blood mononuclear cells, obtained in the first trimester of pregnancy. The origin of the receptors is a female donor in good health, enrolled as a control in a pregnancy study.

The genes are TRBV6-5 and TRBJ1-5; D gene ambiguous. The CDR3 length is 13 residues. The germline CDR1 and CDR2 sequences are MNHEY and SVGAGI. Trimming removed 5 bases at V and 7 bases at J, with 12 bases between. In DNA form, the CDR3 reads TGTGCCAGCAGTAGTAGAGGTGGCCAGCCCCAGCATTTT. It codes for CASSSRGGQPQHF.

This chain connects TRBV5-4 to TRBJ1-2, with D perhaps matching TRBD1 (6 bases). Germline loops: CDR1 SGHNT, CDR2 YYREEE (reference sequence). The CDR3 loop spans 14 amino acids. The V gene lost 4 bases and the J gene lost 4 bases, with 14 bases spanning the gap. In DNA, the CDR3 is TGTGCCAGCAGCCCCCCGGTACAGGGCTATGGCTACACCTTC. Its translation is CASSPPVQGYGYTF.

The chain carries TRBV5-4 and TRBJ2-1; the match to TRBD2 covers 8 bases. Germline trimming cut 3 bases from V and 0 bases from J; bases unmatched to any gene: 2. The germline gives CDR1 SGHNT, CDR2 YYREEE (reference sequence). The CDR3 totals 15 residues. CDR3 loop: CASSYREGSYNEQFF. CDR3 DNA: TGTGCCAGCAGCTATCGGGAGGGCTCCTACAATGAGCAGTTCTTC.

The V call is TRBV29-1, the J call TRBJ2-2; D is undetermined. The V and J ends lost 4 bases and 6 bases respectively, with 6 bases between them. The germline V gene encodes CDR1 SQVTM and CDR2 ANQGSEA. This CDR3 has 11 residues. The DNA for the CDR3 is TGCAGCGTTGGTTCGGCCGGGGAGCTGTTTTTT. It translates to CSVGSAGELFF.

The rearrangement uses TRBV4-1 and TRBJ2-1; TRBD2 is a possible D gene (5 bases). CDR1 MGHRA and CDR2 YSYEKL come from the germline V gene. The V end lost 8 bases, the J end lost 0 bases, and 14 bases lay between the germline ends. This CDR3 contains 15 residues. This CDR3 reads CASLARPSSYNEQFF. The CDR3 region has the DNA TGCGCCAGCCTAGCCCGCCCAAGCTCCTACAATGAGCAGTTCTTC.

The chain employs TRBV30 and TRBJ1-2; tentative D call: TRBD1 (6 bases). Germline V gene data show CDR1 as GTSNPN and CDR2 as SVGIG (reference sequence). There are 14 residues in the CDR3. V was clipped by 0 bases and J by 6 bases, with 14 bases between them. The CDR3 here is CAWSVRQGRDGYTF. The CDR3 DNA is TGTGCCTGGAGTGTACGCCAGGGGAGGGATGGCTACACCTTC.

The gene calls are TRBV6-1 and TRBJ1-6, with D maybe TRBD1 (6 bases). This CDR3 has 14 residues. Germline CDR1 MNHNS, CDR2 SASEGT. Trimming shortened V by 7 bases and J by 9 bases, and 16 bases separated the two germline ends. This CDR3 reads CASIYRVSTSPLHF. The CDR3 DNA sequence: TGTGCCAGCATCTACAGGGTTAGTACTTCACCCCTCCACTTT.

The chain has TRBV5-1 and TRBJ1-2, with D possibly matching TRBD1 (5 bases). The V gene's germline CDR1 is SGHRS and CDR2 YFSETQ. This CDR3 region has 12 residues. Trimming removed 8 bases from V and 9 bases from J, with 17 bases in between. This chain's CDR3 is CARNYQGGSYTF. The CDR3, as DNA: TGCGCCAGGAACTATCAGGGTGGAAGCTACACCTTC.

The gene calls are TRBV19 and TRBJ2-5; the D is unclear. Germline CDR1 and CDR2: LNHDA and SQIVND (reference sequence). This CDR3 region has 14 residues. V lost 6 bases and J lost 5, with 16 bases in between. The CDR3 DNA reads as TGTGCCAGTAGCAAGAGACACCGCCTGGAGACCCAGTACTTC. Its translation is CASSKRHRLETQYF.

The chain combines TRBV2 with TRBJ1-2; the D is unclear. This CDR3 comprises 13 residues. Germline V gives CDR1 SNHLY, CDR2 FYNNEI. V was trimmed by 3 bases and J by 2 bases, leaving 7 bases between them. CDR3 sequence reads: CASSEQANYGYTF. As DNA, the CDR3 is TGTGCCAGCAGTGAGCAGGCAAACTATGGCTACACCTTC.

The chain recombines TRBV11-2 with TRBJ2-3; 9 bases fit TRBD2. With 1 base clipped from V and 2 bases from J, the junction kept 1 base outside the gene matches. The germline gives CDR1 SGHAT, CDR2 FQNNGV. The CDR3 has 15 residues. The CDR3 protein is CASSLVAGVTDTQYF. The CDR3 coding sequence is TGTGCCAGCAGCTTAGTAGCGGGGGTCACAGATACGCAGTATTTT.

The rearrangement links TRBV6-1 to TRBJ2-5, with TRBD2 matching 11 bases. The trim removed 5 bases at V and 7 bases at J, leaving 3 bases unmatched. CDR3 size: 13 residues. Germline values: CDR1 MNHNS, CDR2 SASEGT. The CDR3, as DNA: TGTGCCAGCAGTCTAGCGGGAGGCGGGACCCAGTACTTC. Translated: CASSLAGGGTQYF.

J is TRBJ2-3 and V is TRBV28, with D perhaps matching TRBD2 (7 bases). The CDR3 runs 15 residues. Germline CDR1 and CDR2: MDHEN and SYDVKM. Trimming pared 10 bases from V and 0 bases from J, leaving 17 bases between. The DNA of the CDR3 is TGTGCCACGAAACCTGGGGGGGCTAGCACAGATACGCAGTATTTT. This sequence encodes CATKPGGASTDTQYF.

This sequence joins TRBV11-3 and TRBJ2-1; D not certain. The CDR3 runs to 13 residues. Germline CDR1 is SGHNT and CDR2 is YENEEA. V was pared by 1 base and J by 12 bases, with 13 bases between. CDR3 in amino acids: CASSLGVEFSQFF. The DNA of the CDR3 is TGTGCCAGCAGCTTAGGCGTCGAATTTTCGCAGTTCTTC.

As DNA, the CDR3 is TGTGCCACCTCCCGATCCCGGACAGGGGCTGGAAACACCATATATTTT. This gives the protein CATSRSRTGAGNTIYF. The chain uses TRBV2 and TRBJ1-3; TRBD1 matches at 9 bases. The V gene's germline CDR1 is SNHLY and CDR2 FYNNEI. V lost 10 bases to trimming and J lost 2 bases; unmatched junction nucleotides: 12. The CDR3 loop spans 16 amino acids.